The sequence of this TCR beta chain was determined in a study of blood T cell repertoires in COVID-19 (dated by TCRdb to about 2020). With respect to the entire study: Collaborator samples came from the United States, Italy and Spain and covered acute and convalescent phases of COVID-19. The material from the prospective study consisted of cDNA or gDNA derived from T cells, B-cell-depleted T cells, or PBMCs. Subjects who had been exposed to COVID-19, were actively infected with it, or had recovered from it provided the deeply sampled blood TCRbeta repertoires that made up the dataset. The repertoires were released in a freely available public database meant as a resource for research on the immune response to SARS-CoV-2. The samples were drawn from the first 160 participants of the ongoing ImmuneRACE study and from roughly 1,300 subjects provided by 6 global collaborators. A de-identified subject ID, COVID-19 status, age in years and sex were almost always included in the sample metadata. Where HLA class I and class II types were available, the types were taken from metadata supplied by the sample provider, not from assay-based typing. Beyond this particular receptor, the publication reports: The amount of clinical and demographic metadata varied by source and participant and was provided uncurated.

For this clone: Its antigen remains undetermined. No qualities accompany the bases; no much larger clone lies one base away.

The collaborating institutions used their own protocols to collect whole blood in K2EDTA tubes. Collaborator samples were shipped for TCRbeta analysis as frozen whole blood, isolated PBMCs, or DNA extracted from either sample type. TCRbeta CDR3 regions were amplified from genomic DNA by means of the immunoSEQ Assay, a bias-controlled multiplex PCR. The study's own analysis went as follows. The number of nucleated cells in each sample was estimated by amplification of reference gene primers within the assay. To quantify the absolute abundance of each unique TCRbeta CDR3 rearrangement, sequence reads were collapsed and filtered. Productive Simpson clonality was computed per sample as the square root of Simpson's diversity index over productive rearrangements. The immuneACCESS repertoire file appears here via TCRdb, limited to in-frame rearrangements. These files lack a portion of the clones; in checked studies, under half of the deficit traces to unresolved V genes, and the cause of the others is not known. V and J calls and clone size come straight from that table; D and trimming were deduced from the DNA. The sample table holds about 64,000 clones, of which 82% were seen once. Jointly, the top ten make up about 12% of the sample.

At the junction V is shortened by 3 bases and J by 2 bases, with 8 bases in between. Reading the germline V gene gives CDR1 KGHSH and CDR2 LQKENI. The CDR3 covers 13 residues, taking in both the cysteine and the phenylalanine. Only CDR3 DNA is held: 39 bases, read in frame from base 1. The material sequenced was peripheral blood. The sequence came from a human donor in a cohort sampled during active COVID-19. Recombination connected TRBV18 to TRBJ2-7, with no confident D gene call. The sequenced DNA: TGTGCCAGCTCACCGGTCAGAACCTACGAGCAGTACTTC. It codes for CASSPVRTYEQYF.